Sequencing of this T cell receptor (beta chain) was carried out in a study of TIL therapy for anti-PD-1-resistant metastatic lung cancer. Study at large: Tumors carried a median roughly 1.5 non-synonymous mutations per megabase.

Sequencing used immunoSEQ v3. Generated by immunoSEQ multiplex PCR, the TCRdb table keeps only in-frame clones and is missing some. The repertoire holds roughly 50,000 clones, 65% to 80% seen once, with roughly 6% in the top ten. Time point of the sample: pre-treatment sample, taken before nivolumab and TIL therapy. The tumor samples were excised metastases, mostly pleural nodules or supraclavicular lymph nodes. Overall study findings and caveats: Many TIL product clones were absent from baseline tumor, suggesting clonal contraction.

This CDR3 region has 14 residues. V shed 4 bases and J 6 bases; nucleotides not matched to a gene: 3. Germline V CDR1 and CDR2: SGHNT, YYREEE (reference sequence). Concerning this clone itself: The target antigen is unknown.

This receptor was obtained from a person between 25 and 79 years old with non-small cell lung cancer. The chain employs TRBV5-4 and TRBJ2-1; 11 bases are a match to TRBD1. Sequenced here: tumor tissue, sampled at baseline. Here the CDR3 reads CASSRDRGINEQFF. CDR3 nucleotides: TGTGCCAGCAGCCGGGACAGGGGGATCAATGAGCAGTTCTTC.